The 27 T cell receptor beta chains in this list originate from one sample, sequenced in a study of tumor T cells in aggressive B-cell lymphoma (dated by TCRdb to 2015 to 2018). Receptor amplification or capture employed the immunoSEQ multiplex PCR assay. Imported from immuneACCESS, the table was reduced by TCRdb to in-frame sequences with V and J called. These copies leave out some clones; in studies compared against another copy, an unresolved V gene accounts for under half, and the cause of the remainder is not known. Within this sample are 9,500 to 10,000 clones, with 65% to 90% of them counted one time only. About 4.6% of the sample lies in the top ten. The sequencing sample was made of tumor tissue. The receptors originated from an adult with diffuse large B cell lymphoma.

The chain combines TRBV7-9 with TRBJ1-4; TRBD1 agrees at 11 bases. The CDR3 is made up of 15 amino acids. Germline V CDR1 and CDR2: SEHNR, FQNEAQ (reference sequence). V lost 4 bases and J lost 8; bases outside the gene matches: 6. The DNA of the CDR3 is TGTGCCAGCAGCTCCGGGACAGGGGGAAAGGAAAAACTGTTTTTT. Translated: CASSSGTGGKEKLFF. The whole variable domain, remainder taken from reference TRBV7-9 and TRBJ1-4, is DTGVSQNPRHKITKRGQNVTFRCDPISEHNRLYWYRQTLGQGPEFLTYFQNEAQLEKSRLLSDRFSAERPKGSFSTLEIQRTEQGDSAMYLCASSSGTGGKEKLFFGSGTQLSVL.

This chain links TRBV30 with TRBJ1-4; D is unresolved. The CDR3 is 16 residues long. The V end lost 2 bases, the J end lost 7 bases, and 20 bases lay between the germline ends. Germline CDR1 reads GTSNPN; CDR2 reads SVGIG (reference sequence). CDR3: CAWSPRTLPRGEKLFF. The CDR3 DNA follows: TGTGCCTGGAGTCCGCGGACTCTCCCACGGGGTGAAAAACTGTTTTTT.

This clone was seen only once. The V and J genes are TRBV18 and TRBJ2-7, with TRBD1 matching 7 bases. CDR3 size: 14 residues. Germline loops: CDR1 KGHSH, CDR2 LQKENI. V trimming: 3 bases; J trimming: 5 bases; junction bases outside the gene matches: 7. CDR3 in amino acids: CASSPGQWKDEQYF. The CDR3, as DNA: TGTGCCAGCTCACCGGGACAGTGGAAGGACGAGCAGTACTTC.

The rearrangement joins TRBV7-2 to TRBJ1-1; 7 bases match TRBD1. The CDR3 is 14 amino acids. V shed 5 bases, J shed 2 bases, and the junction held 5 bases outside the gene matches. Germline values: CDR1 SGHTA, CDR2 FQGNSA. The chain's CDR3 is CASSHRGGNTEAFF. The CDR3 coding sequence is TGTGCCAGCAGCCACAGGGGAGGAAACACTGAAGCTTTCTTT.

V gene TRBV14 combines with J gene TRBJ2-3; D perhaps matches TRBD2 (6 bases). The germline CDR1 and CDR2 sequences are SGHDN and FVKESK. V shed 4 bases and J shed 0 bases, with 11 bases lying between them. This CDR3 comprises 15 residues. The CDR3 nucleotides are TGTGCCAGCAGCCGAAGCGGAGGGAGCACAGATACGCAGTATTTT. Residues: CASSRSGGSTDTQYF.

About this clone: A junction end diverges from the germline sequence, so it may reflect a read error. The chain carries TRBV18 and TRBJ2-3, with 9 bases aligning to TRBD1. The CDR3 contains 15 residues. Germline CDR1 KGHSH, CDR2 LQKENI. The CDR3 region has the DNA TGTGCCAGCTCACGGGACAGGGCCAGCATAGATACGCAGTATTTT. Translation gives CASSRDRASIDTQYF.

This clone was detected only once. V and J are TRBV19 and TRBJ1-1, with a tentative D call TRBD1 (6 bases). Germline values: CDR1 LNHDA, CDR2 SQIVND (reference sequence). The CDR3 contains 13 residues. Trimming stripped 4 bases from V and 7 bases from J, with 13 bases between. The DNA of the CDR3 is TGTGCCAGTAGTACCACAGGGTGGGATGAAGCTTTCTTT. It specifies CASSTTGWDEAFF.

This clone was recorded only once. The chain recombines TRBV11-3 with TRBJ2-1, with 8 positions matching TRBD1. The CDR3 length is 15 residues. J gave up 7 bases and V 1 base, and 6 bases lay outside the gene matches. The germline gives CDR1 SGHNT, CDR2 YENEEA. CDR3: CASSLGGTGSNEQFF. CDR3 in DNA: TGTGCCAGCAGCTTAGGCGGGACAGGTTCGAATGAGCAGTTCTTC.

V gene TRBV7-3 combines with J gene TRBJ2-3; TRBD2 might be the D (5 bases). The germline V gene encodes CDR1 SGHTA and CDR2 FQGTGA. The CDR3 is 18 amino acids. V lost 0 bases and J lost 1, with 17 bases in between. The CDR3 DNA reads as TGTGCCAGCAGCTTAACCCCTACCGTAGGACTTCGCACAGATACGCAGTATTTT. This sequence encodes CASSLTPTVGLRTDTQYF.

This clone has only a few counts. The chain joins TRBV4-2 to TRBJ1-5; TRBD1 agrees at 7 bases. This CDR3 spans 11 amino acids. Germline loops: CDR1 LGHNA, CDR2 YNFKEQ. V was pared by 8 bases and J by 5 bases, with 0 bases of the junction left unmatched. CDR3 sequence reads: CASGQDQPQHF. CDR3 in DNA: TGTGCCAGCGGACAGGATCAGCCCCAGCATTTT.

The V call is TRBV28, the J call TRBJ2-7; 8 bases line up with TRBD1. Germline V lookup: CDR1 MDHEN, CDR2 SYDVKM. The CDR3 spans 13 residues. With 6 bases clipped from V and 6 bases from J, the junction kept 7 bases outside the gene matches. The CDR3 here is CASRVQGGLEQYF. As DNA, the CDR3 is TGTGCCAGCAGAGTACAGGGGGGCCTCGAGCAGTACTTC.

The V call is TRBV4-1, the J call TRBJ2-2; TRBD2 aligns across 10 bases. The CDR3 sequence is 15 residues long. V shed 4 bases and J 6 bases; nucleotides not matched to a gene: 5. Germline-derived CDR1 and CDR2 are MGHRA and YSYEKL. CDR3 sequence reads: CASSRRAGGPGELFF. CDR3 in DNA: TGCGCCAGCAGCCGCAGAGCGGGAGGGCCCGGGGAGCTGTTTTTT.

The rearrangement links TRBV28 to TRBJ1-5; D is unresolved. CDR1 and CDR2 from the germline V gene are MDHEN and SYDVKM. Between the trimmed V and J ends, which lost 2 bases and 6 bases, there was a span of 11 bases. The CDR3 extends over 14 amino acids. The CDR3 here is CASSLNLGGQPQHF. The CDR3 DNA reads TGTGCCAGCAGTTTAAACCTCGGCGGTCAGCCCCAGCATTTT.

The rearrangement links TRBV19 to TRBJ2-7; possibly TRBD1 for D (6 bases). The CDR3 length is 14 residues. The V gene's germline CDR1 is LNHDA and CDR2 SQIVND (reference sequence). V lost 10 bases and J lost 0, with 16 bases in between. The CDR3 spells CATAPGASSYEQYF. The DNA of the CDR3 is TGTGCCACTGCCCCAGGGGCCTCCTCCTACGAGCAGTACTTC.

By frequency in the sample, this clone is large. In nucleotides, the CDR3 is TGTGCCAGTAGTGTTGTGGACAGTGGATCCTACGAGCAGTACTTC. Protein sequence: CASSVVDSGSYEQYF. V is TRBV19 and J is TRBJ2-7; tentatively, D is TRBD1 (6 bases). V was trimmed by 5 bases and J by 1 base, leaving 15 bases between them. Germline V gives CDR1 LNHDA, CDR2 SQIVND (reference sequence). This CDR3 contains 15 residues. Filled out from reference TRBV19 and TRBJ2-7, the complete variable domain reads DGGITQSPKYLFRKEGQNVTLSCEQNLNHDAMYWYRQDPGQGLRLIYYSQIVNDFQKGDIAEGYSVSREKKESFPLTVTSAQKNPTAFYLCASSVVDSGSYEQYFGPGTRLTVT.

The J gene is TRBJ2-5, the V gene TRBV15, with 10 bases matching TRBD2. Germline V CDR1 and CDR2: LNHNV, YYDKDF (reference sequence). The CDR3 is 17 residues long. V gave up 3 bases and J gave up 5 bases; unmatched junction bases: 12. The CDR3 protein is CATSSRLASGSIETQYF. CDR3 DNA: TGTGCCACCAGCAGTAGATTGGCTAGCGGGAGTATTGAGACCCAGTACTTC.

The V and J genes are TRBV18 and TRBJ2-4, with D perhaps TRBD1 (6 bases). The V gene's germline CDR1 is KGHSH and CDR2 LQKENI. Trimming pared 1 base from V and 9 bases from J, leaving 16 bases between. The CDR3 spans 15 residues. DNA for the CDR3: TGTGCCAGCTCACCACAATGGGGGCCCCAGAGCATTCAGTACTTC. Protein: CASSPQWGPQSIQYF. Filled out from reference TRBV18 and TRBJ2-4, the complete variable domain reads NAGVMQNPRHLVRRRGQEARLRCSPMKGHSHVYWYRQLPEEGLKFMVYLQKENIIDESGMPKERFSAEFPKEGPSILRIQQVVRGDSAAYFCASSPQWGPQSIQYFGAGTRLSVL.

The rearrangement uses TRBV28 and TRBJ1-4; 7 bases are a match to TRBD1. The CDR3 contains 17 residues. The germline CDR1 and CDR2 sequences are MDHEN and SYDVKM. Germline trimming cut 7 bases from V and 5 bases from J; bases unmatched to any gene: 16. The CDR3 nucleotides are TGTGCCAGCAAGTCCTCCCTCTGGACAGGAGGCAATGAAAAACTGTTTTTT. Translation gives CASKSSLWTGGNEKLFF. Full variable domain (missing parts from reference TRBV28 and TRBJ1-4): DVKVTQSSRYLVKRTGEKVFLECVQDMDHENMFWYRQDPGLGLRLIYFSYDVKMKEKGDIPEGYSVSREKKERFSLILESASTNQTSMYLCASKSSLWTGGNEKLFFGSGTQLSVL.

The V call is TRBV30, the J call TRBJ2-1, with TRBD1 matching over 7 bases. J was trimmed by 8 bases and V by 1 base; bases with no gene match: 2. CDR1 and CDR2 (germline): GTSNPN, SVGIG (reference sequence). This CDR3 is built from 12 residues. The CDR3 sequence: CAWSGQGYEQFF. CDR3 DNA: TGTGCCTGGAGTGGACAGGGTTATGAGCAGTTCTTC.

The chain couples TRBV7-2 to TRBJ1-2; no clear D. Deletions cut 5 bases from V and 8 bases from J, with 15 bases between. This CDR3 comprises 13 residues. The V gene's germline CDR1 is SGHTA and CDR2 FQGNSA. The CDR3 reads CASSPDGVGGYTF. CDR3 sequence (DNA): TGTGCCAGCAGCCCGGACGGGGTGGGAGGCTACACCTTC.

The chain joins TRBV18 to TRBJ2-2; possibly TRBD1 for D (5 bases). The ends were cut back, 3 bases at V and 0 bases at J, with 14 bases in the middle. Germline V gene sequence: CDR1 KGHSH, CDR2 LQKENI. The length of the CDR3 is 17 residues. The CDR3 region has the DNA TGTGCCAGCTCACCCCAGGGCGTCATATCGAACACCGGGGAGCTGTTTTTT. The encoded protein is CASSPQGVISNTGELFF.

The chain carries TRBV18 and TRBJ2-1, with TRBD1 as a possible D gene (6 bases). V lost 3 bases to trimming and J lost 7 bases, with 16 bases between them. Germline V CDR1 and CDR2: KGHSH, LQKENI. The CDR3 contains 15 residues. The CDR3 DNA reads TGTGCCAGCTCACCCCAAGGTGGAACAGGGAATGAGCAGTTCTTC. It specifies CASSPQGGTGNEQFF. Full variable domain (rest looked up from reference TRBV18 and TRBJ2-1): NAGVMQNPRHLVRRRGQEARLRCSPMKGHSHVYWYRQLPEEGLKFMVYLQKENIIDESGMPKERFSAEFPKEGPSILRIQQVVRGDSAAYFCASSPQGGTGNEQFFGPGTRLTVL.

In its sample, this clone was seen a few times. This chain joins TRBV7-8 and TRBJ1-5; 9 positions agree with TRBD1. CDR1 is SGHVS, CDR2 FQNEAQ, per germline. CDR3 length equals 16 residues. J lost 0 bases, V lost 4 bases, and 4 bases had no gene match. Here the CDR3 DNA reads TGTGCCAGCAGCTCACAGGGGGCCTATAGCAATCAGCCCCAGCATTTT. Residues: CASSSQGAYSNQPQHF.

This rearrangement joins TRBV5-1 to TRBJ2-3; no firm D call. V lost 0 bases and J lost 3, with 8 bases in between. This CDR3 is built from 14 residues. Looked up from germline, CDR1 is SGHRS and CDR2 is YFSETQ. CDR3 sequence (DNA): TGCGCCAGCAGCTTGGGCAGGCCGACAGATACGCAGTATTTT. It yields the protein CASSLGRPTDTQYF.

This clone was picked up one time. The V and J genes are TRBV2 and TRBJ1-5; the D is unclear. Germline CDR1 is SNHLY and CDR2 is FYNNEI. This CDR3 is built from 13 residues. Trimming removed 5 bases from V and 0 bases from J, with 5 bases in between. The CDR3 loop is CASSSDSNQPQHF. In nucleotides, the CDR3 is TGTGCCAGCAGTTCAGATAGCAATCAGCCCCAGCATTTT.

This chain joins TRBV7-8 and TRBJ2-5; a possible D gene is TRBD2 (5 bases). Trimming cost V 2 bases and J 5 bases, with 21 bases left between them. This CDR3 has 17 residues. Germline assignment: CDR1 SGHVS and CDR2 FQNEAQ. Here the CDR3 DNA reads TGTGCCAGCAGCTTACTGCCGACTAACCCAAAATGGGAGACCCAGTACTTC. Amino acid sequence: CASSLLPTNPKWETQYF.

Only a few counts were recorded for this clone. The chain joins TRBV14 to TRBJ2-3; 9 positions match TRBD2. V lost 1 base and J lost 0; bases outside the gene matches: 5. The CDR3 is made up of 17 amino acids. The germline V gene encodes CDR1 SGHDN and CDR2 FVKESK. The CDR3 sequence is CASSQASGISSTDTQYF. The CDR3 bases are TGTGCCAGCAGCCAAGCTAGCGGGATTTCTAGCACAGATACGCAGTATTTT.